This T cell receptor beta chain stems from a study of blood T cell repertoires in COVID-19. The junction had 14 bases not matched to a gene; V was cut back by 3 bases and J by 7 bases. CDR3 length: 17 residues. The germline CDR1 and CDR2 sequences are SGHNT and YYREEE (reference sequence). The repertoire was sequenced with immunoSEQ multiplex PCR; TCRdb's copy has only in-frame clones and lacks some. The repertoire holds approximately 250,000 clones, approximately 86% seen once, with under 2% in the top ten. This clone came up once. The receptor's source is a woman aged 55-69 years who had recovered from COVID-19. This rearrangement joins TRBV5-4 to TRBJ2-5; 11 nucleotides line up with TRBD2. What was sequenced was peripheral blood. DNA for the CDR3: TGTGCCAGCAGCTCCCCCGGGACTAGCGGAAACCGGGGGACCCAGTACTTC. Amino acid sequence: CASSSPGTSGNRGTQYF.